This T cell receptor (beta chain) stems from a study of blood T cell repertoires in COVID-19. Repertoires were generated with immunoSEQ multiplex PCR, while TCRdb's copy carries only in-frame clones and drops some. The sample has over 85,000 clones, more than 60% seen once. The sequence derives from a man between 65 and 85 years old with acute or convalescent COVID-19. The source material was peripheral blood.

CDR3 nucleotides: TGTGCCAGCAGTTTTGGCGGAGAAGAGCAGTTCTTC. Protein sequence: CASSFGGEEQFF. The chain carries TRBV27 and TRBJ2-1, with D uncertain. Germline assignment: CDR1 MNHEY and CDR2 SMNVEV (reference sequence). V was cut by 3 bases and J by 10 bases, with 10 bases left in between. The CDR3 extends over 12 amino acids.